These 10 T cell receptor beta chains came from one sample sequenced in a study of cytomegalovirus exposure and HLA in healthy donors (dated by TCRdb to 2016 to 2017). The library was produced with the immunoSEQ multiplex PCR assay. A mixture of 60 forward primers for TCR Vbeta segments and 13 reverse primers for TCR Jbeta segments was used in the multiplex PCR. TCRdb holds this immuneACCESS table with in-frame rearrangements only. Some clones are missing; in checked studies, unresolved V genes explain under half, and the rest has no known cause. The sample yields some 130,000 clones; around 77% were counted once. Clones ranked in the top ten supply about 1% of the sample. Sequencing was performed on PBMCs. These receptors were obtained from a woman aged 60-75 years in good health and CMV-seronegative.

The chain recombines TRBV28 with TRBJ2-7, with a weak D call TRBD2 (7 bases). This CDR3 spans 13 amino acids. CDR1 is MDHEN and CDR2 is SYDVKM in the germline V gene. Trimming stripped 8 bases from V and 3 bases from J, with 14 bases between. The CDR3 region has the DNA TGTGCCAGCTGCGGGGGCCCTTACTACGAGCAGTACTTC. It translates to CASCGGPYYEQYF.

The chain combines TRBV7-9 with TRBJ2-1; 12 nucleotides align to TRBD1. Per germline, CDR1 SEHNR and CDR2 FQNEAQ (reference sequence). Trimming at V came to 5 bases and at J to 3 bases, leaving 5 bases not matched to a gene. This CDR3 has 16 residues. As DNA, the CDR3 is TGTGCCAGCAGCCCAGGGACAGGGGGCCTCTACAATGAGCAGTTCTTC. This translates into CASSPGTGGLYNEQFF.

Points on this clone: The CDR3 does not close with the conserved phenylalanine or tryptophan, likely indicating a read error. This sequence joins TRBV19 and TRBJ1-1; D is uncertain. With 5 bases removed from V and 2 bases from J, the gap between germline ends came to 9 bases. Germline V CDR1 and CDR2: LNHDA, SQIVND (reference sequence). The CDR3 contains 13 residues. The CDR3 loop is CASSPGSNTEAFS. For the CDR3, the DNA is TGTGCCAGTAGTCCAGGATCTAACACTGAAGCTTTCTCT.

The chain links TRBV21-1 to TRBJ2-2; TRBD1 reflects the table's D call only, with no check against the DNA. TRBV21-1 is given as a pseudogene. CDR3 length: 14 residues. Here the CDR3 DNA reads TGTGCCAGCGTAACAGGGGGCAGGGCCGGGGAGCTGTTTTTT. The encoded protein is CASVTGGRAGELFF.

The chain joins TRBV19 to TRBJ2-1; 14 bases align to TRBD2. CDR3 length: 17 residues. The junction had 4 bases not matched to a gene; V was cut back by 4 bases and J by 2 bases. The V gene's germline CDR1 is LNHDA and CDR2 SQIVND (reference sequence). CDR3 DNA: TGTGCCAGTAGTAGTCCGGGACTAGCGGGAGCCTACAATGAGCAGTTCTTC. Translated: CASSSPGLAGAYNEQFF.

This clone turned up a few times. The chain combines TRBV4-1 with TRBJ2-1; 9 bases map to TRBD2. This CDR3 is built from 15 residues. Unmatched junction bases numbered 13, after V lost 1 base and J lost 15 bases. Germline V gene sequence: CDR1 MGHRA, CDR2 YSYEKL. Written as DNA, the CDR3 is TGCGCCAGCAGCCAAGGCGAGACTAGCGGTATAGGGCGGTTCTTC. Translated, it gives CASSQGETSGIGRFF.

Written as DNA, the CDR3 is TGCGCCAGCAGCGTAGGACTAGCAATGAGCCCAGATACGCAGTATTTT. Its translation is CASSVGLAMSPDTQYF. The chain couples TRBV5-1 to TRBJ2-3; 8 bases match TRBD2. The CDR3 runs 16 residues. Unmatched junction bases numbered 11, after V lost 4 bases and J lost 4 bases. Germline CDR1 SGHRS, CDR2 YFSETQ. The full variable domain, completed using reference TRBV5-1 and TRBJ2-3, is KAGVTQTPRYLIKTRGQQVTLSCSPISGHRSVSWYQQTPGQGLQFLFEYFSETQRNKGNFPGRFSGRQFSNSRSEMNVSTLELGDSALYLCASSVGLAMSPDTQYFGPGTRLTVL.

This clone appeared a few times. J is TRBJ1-4 and V is TRBV10-2; tentatively, D is TRBD1 (6 bases). CDR1 and CDR2 from the germline V gene are WSHSY and SAAADI. The CDR3 has 14 residues. V was cut by 2 bases and J by 8 bases, with 12 bases left in between. The CDR3 bases are TGCGCCAGCAGTGAGGCGGGGGCGGCAGAAAAACTGTTTTTT. Translating it yields CASSEAGAAEKLFF.

The rearrangement uses TRBV2 and TRBJ2-2; 8 nucleotides line up with TRBD2. Looked up from germline, CDR1 is SNHLY and CDR2 is FYNNEI. This CDR3 is built from 14 residues. The junction had 7 bases not matched to a gene; V was cut back by 8 bases and J by 5 bases. As DNA, the CDR3 is TGTGCCAGCGGTAGCGGGGAGGGGACCGGGGAGCTGTTTTTT. It encodes CASGSGEGTGELFF.

V and J are TRBV2 and TRBJ2-2; D gene uncertain. Between the trimmed V and J ends, which lost 6 bases and 6 bases, there was a span of 8 bases. Looked up from germline, CDR1 is SNHLY and CDR2 is FYNNEI. CDR3 length equals 12 residues. CDR3 in DNA: TGTGCCAGCAGCCGGTACGCCGGGGAGCTGTTTTTT. Encoded protein: CASSRYAGELFF.